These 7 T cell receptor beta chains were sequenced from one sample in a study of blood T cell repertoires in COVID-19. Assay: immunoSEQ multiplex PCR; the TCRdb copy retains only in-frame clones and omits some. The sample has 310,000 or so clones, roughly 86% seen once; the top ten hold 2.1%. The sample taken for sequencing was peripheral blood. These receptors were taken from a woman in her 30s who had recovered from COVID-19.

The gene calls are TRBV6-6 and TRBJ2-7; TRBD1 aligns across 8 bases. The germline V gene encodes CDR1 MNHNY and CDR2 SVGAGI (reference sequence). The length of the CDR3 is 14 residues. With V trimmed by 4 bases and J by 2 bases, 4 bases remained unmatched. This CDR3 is CASSLRDRPYEQYF. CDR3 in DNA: TGTGCCAGCAGTTTACGGGACAGGCCCTACGAGCAGTACTTC.

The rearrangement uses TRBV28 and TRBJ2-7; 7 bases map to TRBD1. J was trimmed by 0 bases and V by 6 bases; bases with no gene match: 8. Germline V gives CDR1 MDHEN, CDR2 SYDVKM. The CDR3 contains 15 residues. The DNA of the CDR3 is TGTGCCAGCAGACACACCGGGACAGTCTCCTACGAGCAGTACTTC. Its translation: CASRHTGTVSYEQYF.

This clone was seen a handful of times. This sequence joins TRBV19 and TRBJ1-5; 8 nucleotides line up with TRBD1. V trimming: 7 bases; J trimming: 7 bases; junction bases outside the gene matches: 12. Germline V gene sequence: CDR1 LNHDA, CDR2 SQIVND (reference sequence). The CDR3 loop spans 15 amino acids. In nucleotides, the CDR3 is TGTGCCAGTACCCCGACAGGGGTCGCTGGACAGCCCCAGCATTTT. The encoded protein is CASTPTGVAGQPQHF.

The CDR3 nucleotides read TGTGCCACCAGTCAGGGGTACGAGCAGTACTTC. Translated: CATSQGYEQYF. The rearrangement joins TRBV15 to TRBJ2-7; TRBD1 is a possible D gene (6 bases). Trimming left V 6 bases short and J 4 bases short, with 7 bases between. Per the germline V gene, CDR1 is LNHNV and CDR2 is YYDKDF (reference sequence). The CDR3 sequence is 11 residues long.

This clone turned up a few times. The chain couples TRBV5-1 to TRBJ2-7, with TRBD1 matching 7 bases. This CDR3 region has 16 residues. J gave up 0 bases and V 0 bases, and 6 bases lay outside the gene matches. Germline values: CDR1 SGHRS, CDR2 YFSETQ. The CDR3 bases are TGCGCCAGCAGCTTGGCAGGGTCAGGGGGCTCCTACGAGCAGTACTTC. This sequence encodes CASSLAGSGGSYEQYF.

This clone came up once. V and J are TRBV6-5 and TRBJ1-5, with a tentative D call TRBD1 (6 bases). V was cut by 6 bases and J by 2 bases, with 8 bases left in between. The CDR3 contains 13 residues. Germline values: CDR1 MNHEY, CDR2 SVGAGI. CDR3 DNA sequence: TGTGCCAGCAGCGAGGGGGGCAATCAGCCCCAGCATTTT. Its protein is CASSEGGNQPQHF.

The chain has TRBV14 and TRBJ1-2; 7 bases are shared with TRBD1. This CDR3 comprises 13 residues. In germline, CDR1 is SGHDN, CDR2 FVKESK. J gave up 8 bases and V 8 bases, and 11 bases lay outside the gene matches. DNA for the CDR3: TGTGCCAGCGGGGACAGACCCTATGGCGGCTACACCTTC. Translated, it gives CASGDRPYGGYTF. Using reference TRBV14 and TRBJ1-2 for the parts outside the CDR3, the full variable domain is EAGVTQFPSHSVIEKGQTVTLRCDPISGHDNLYWYRRVMGKEIKFLLHFVKESKQDESGMPNNRFLAERTGGTYSTLKVQPAELEDSGVYFCASGDRPYGGYTFGSGTRLTVV.